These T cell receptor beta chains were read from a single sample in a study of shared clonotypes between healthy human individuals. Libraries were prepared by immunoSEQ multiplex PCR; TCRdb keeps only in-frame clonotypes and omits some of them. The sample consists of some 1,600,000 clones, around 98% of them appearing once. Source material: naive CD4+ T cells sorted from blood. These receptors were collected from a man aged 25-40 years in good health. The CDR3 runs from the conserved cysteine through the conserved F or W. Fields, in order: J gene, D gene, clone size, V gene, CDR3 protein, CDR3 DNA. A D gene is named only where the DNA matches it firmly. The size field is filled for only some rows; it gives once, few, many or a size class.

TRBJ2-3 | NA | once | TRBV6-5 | CASSSYTEDTQYF | TGTGCCAGCAGTTCCTATACCGAGGATACGCAGTATTTT
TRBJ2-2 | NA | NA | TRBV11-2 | CASSLRTGTANTGELFF | TGTGCCAGCAGCTTAAGAACCGGGACGGCGAACACCGGGGAGCTGTTTTTT
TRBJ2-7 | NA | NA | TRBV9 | CASSPHPRASEQYF | TGTGCCAGCAGCCCCCACCCTAGGGCAAGCGAGCAGTACTTC
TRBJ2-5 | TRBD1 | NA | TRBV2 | CASSSGTGKETQYF | TGTGCCAGCAGTTCCGGGACAGGAAAAGAGACCCAGTACTTC
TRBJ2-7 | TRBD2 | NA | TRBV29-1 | CSVGAGAYEQYF | TGCAGCGTGGGTGCGGGGGCCTACGAGCAGTACTTC
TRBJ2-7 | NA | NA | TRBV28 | CASSSSYEQYF | TGTGCCAGCAGTTCATCCTACGAGCAGTACTTC
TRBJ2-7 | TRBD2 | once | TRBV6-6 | CASSQRLAGAGEQYF | TGTGCCAGCAGTCAGAGACTAGCGGGAGCCGGTGAGCAGTACTTC
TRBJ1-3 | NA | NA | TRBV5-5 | CASSPPGLSGNTIYF | TGTGCCAGCAGCCCCCCCGGCTTGTCTGGAAACACCATATATTTT
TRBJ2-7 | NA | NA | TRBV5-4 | CASRSKEGEQYF | TGTGCCAGCAGAAGTAAGGAAGGCGAGCAGTACTTC
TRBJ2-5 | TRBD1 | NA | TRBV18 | CASSLGTGGVQETQYF | TGTGCCAGCTCACTGGGGACAGGGGGCGTTCAAGAGACCCAGTACTTC
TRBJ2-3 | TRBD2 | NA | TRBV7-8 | CASSSQLGLAGVGSTDTQYF | TGTGCCAGCAGCTCGCAGCTCGGACTAGCGGGCGTAGGTAGCACAGATACGCAGTATTTT
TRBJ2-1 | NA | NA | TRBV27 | CASSLSSNEQFF | TGTGCCAGCAGTTTATCTAGCAATGAGCAGTTCTTC
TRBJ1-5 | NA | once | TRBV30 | CAWSVLGRGNQPQHF | TGTGCCTGGAGTGTACTAGGGCGAGGCAATCAGCCCCAGCATTTT
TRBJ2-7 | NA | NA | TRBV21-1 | CASSTTGLRYEQYF | TGTGCCAGCAGCACCACAGGGCTCCGCTACGAGCAGTACTTC
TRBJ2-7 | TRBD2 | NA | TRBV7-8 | CASSPLSLALAGSRGYEQYF | TGTGCCAGCAGCCCTCTCTCCCTGGCACTAGCGGGATCGAGGGGCTACGAGCAGTACTTC
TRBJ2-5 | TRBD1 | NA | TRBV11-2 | CASSSGDRVNVGAQYF | TGTGCCAGCAGCTCCGGGGACAGGGTAAACGTTGGGGCCCAGTACTTC
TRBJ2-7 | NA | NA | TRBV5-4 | CASSLVGAGPSYEQYF | TGTGCCAGCAGCTTGGTAGGAGCAGGCCCTTCCTACGAGCAGTACTTC
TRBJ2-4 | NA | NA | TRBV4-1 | CASSKELAKNIQYF | TGCGCCAGCAGCAAAGAACTAGCCAAAAACATTCAGTACTTC
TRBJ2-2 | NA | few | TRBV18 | CASSDTGELFF | TGTGCCAGCTCGGACACCGGGGAGCTGTTTTTT
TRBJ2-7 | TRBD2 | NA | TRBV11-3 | CASSLGASGNYEQYF | TGTGCCAGCAGCTTAGGGGCTAGCGGGAACTACGAGCAGTACTTC
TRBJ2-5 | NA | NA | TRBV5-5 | CASSIPVGRETQYF | TGTGCCAGCAGTATCCCGGTGGGGCGGGAGACCCAGTACTTC
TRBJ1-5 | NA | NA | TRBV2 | CASRSQGSVIDQPQHF | TGTGCCAGCAGGTCACAGGGCTCCGTTATCGATCAGCCCCAGCATTTT
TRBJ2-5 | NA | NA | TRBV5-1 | CASSLTRLEGFQETQYF | TGCGCCAGCAGCTTGACCCGCTTAGAAGGTTTCCAAGAGACCCAGTACTTC